One T cell receptor (beta chain) is described in this entry. The sample belongs to a study of response to subunit inactivated influenza vaccine. One entry per CDR3 protein results from TCRdb running MiXCR on the RT-PCR reads. The table records around 580,000 distinct CDR3 sequences, around 11% of them present only once. The ends lost 4 bases at V and 1 base at J; junction bases unmatched: 3. The CDR3 spans 14 residues. CDR1 and CDR2 from the germline V gene are MNHEY and SVGEGT. The source is a man aged 50 or older who received an inactivated influenza vaccine. The sample was PBMCs from blood, taken on the day of vaccination. The chain couples TRBV6-2 or TRBV6-3 to TRBJ2-5; 7 positions match TRBD2. Written as DNA, the CDR3 is TGTGCCAGCAGTTGGAGCGGGGTCCAAGAGACCCAGTACTTC. Translating gives CASSWSGVQETQYF.